The clone carrying this T cell receptor (beta chain) is labeled as medium-sized. Antigen unknown. Libraries used roughly 18,000 to 1,100,000 sorted naive CD8 T cells and 10%, 30% or 50% RNA input. Sorting defined naive CD8 T cells as CD8+CD4-CCR7+CD45RA+. Previously described methods with listed TCR primers produced the bulk TCR libraries. One entry per CDR3 protein, called by TCRdb with MiXCR from the PCR reads. The sample holds more than 8,000 distinct CDR3 sequences, over 20% seen once. This sample is drawn from a study of molecular identifiers for immune sequencing clone quantification. Study-level findings and limits: Jurkat TCR RNA spiked in from one cell (amid one million naive cells) was reportedly detectable.

This TCR was recovered from a human donor in good health. Some libraries in this study had Jurkat cell RNA spiked in. Sequenced input: naive CD8+ T cells from blood, with Jurkat cell RNA spiked in. The subset is: FACS-sorted CD8+CD4-CCR7+CD45RA+ naive T cells.

CDR3 nucleotide sequence: TGTGCCAGCAGCCACGGACTAGCGGGAAAAGATACGCAGTATTTT. Amino acid sequence: CASSHGLAGKDTQYF. This chain connects TRBV7-9 to TRBJ2-3; 12 bases match TRBD2. V shed 5 bases, J shed 5 bases, and the junction held 5 bases outside the gene matches. CDR1 SEHNR and CDR2 FQNEAQ come from the germline V gene (reference sequence). There are 15 residues in the CDR3.